This TCR beta chain derives from a study of liver allograft versus peripheral blood T cells. Study at large: Hepatic allograft T cell receptor repertoires were evaluated relative to those present in recipients' peripheral blood.

This clonotype counts as medium-sized. Each CDR3 protein gets one entry after TCRdb re-called the reads with MiXCR. The table includes roughly 2,300 distinct CDR3 sequences, roughly 16% detected once. The CDR3 covers 14 residues. From germline, CDR1 is SGHTA and CDR2 FQGNSA. The V gene end was trimmed by 5 bases and the J gene end by 6 bases; junction bases not matched to a gene: 7. The clonotype was recovered from a human patient who had a liver transplant. The graft donor may account for some of the T cells. The chain uses TRBV7-2 and TRBJ1-1; TRBD1 aligns across 9 bases. The CDR3 loop reads CASSKGQGLAEAFF. The CDR3 region has the DNA TGTGCCAGCAGCAAGGGACAGGGTTTGGCTGAAGCTTTCTTT.